Presented here are 23 T cell receptor beta chains from one specimen sequenced in a study of blood T cell repertoires in COVID-19. Sequencing used immunoSEQ multiplex PCR; TCRdb keeps in-frame clones, though not all of them. The data contain roughly 290,000 clones, about 82% of them singletons. The sequenced sample consisted of peripheral blood. Every receptor here comes from a woman in her forties or fifties with active or convalescent COVID-19.

The chain links TRBV4-1 to TRBJ2-5; D is possibly TRBD1 (7 bases). Per the germline V gene, CDR1 is MGHRA and CDR2 is YSYEKL. The CDR3 has 14 residues. Deletions cut 4 bases from V and 2 bases from J, with 11 bases between. The CDR3 region is CASSRTGLQETQYF. CDR3 DNA sequence: TGCGCCAGCAGCCGGACAGGACTACAAGAGACCCAGTACTTC.

The rearrangement uses TRBV18 and TRBJ2-6; 7 bases are a match to TRBD1. The CDR3 is 20 amino acids. Germline V lookup: CDR1 KGHSH, CDR2 LQKENI. J gave up 4 bases and V 4 bases, and 19 bases lay outside the gene matches. The CDR3 sequence: CASSRNSGQTTLPGANVLTF. CDR3 nucleotide sequence: TGTGCCAGCTCACGTAACTCGGGACAGACCACGCTCCCCGGGGCCAACGTCCTGACTTTC.

The chain has TRBV9 and TRBJ2-3, with D perhaps matching TRBD1 (6 bases). V lost 2 bases and J lost 3, with 10 bases in between. Germline V gene sequence: CDR1 SGDLS, CDR2 YYNGEE. This CDR3 spans 14 amino acids. The CDR3, as DNA: TGTGCCAGCAGCGTTCAGGGGTGGACAGATACGCAGTATTTT. Translation: CASSVQGWTDTQYF.

V is TRBV18 and J is TRBJ2-3, with 10 bases lining up with TRBD1. CDR1 is KGHSH and CDR2 is LQKENI in the germline V gene. Trimming removed 4 bases from V and 7 bases from J; junction bases left unmatched: 2. There are 13 residues in the CDR3. The CDR3: CASSRDRGNTQYF. The DNA for the CDR3 is TGTGCCAGCTCACGGGACAGGGGAAATACGCAGTATTTT.

The chain is built from TRBV27 and TRBJ1-4; TRBD1 matches at 8 bases. V lost 5 bases to trimming and J lost 4 bases; unmatched junction nucleotides: 6. The CDR3 sequence is 15 residues long. The germline CDR1 and CDR2 sequences are MNHEY and SMNVEV (reference sequence). In DNA form, the CDR3 reads TGTGCCAGCAGTCCCATGACAGGGGTTAATGAAAAACTGTTTTTT. Amino acid sequence: CASSPMTGVNEKLFF.

The CDR3 spells CATSDSTGGQPQHF. The CDR3, as DNA: TGTGCCACCAGTGATTCGACAGGGGGTCAGCCCCAGCATTTT. V gene TRBV24-1 combines with J gene TRBJ1-5; 9 bases agree with TRBD1. Germline CDR1 reads KGHDR; CDR2 reads SFDVKD. The CDR3 totals 14 residues. Trimming removed 2 bases from V and 6 bases from J; junction bases left unmatched: 1.

The chain employs TRBV7-2 and TRBJ2-1; 9 positions match TRBD2. Germline V gene data show CDR1 as SGHTA and CDR2 as FQGNSA. There are 14 residues in the CDR3. Trimming removed 4 bases from V and 10 bases from J; junction bases left unmatched: 8. The CDR3 DNA sequence: TGTGCCAGCAGCTCCAGGGTAGCGGGAGACGAGCAGTTCTTC. Protein: CASSSRVAGDEQFF.

V is TRBV3-1 (or the pseudogene TRBV3-2) and J is TRBJ1-2; 7 nucleotides agree with TRBD1. The CDR3 has 13 residues. Germline V gene data show CDR1 as LGHDT and CDR2 as YNNKEL (reference sequence). The J segment lost 6 bases and the V segment lost 4 bases, leaving 5 bases of the junction unmatched. CDR3 protein: CASSPTGVDGYTF. The CDR3 coding sequence is TGTGCCAGCAGCCCCACAGGGGTAGATGGCTACACCTTC.

Notes on this clone: Other DNA variants within this sample encode the same CDR3. The V and J genes are TRBV2 and TRBJ2-2, with 7 positions matching TRBD2. The V segment lost 4 bases and the J segment 0 bases; nucleotides outside the gene matches: 2. The germline CDR1 and CDR2 sequences are SNHLY and FYNNEI. CDR3 size: 15 residues. The CDR3 bases are TGTGCCAGCAGTGGTCTAGCGGCGAACACCGGGGAGCTGTTTTTT. It specifies CASSGLAANTGELFF.

The chain couples TRBV28 to TRBJ1-1, with 8 bases fitting TRBD1. The CDR3 is made up of 13 amino acids. Germline V lookup: CDR1 MDHEN, CDR2 SYDVKM. Germline trimming cut 5 bases from V and 11 bases from J; bases unmatched to any gene: 10. The CDR3 DNA is TGTGCCAGCAGTACCGGGACAGGCCTCCGGGCTTTCTTT. It is translated as CASSTGTGLRAFF.

The chain combines TRBV19 with TRBJ1-1; weak D call: TRBD1 (6 bases). Germline V CDR1 and CDR2: LNHDA, SQIVND (reference sequence). V was pared by 3 bases and J by 7 bases, with 15 bases between. CDR3 length: 14 amino acids. In nucleotides, the CDR3 is TGTGCCAGTAGTATCGAGGGGGGGAGAGATGAAGCTTTCTTT. Protein sequence: CASSIEGGRDEAFF.

The chain recombines TRBV7-2 with TRBJ1-1; D unclear. CDR1 and CDR2 (germline): SGHTA, FQGNSA. This CDR3 is 14 amino acids long. V dropped 4 bases and J dropped 0 bases, with 9 bases sitting between them. CDR3 loop: CASSSSYMNTEAFF. The CDR3 region has the DNA TGTGCCAGCAGCTCGAGTTATATGAACACTGAAGCTTTCTTT.

The rearrangement joins TRBV7-9 to TRBJ2-1, with 10 bases that match TRBD2. The length of the CDR3 is 15 residues. Unmatched junction bases numbered 7, after V lost 3 bases and J lost 8 bases. Germline assignment: CDR1 SEHNR and CDR2 FQNEAQ (reference sequence). The CDR3 DNA sequence: TGTGCCAGCAGCTTGCCGGGACTAGCGATCCATGAGCAGTTCTTC. Translating gives CASSLPGLAIHEQFF.

This sequence joins TRBV25-1 and TRBJ2-7; D might be TRBD1 (6 bases). Germline lookup yields CDR1 MGHDK and CDR2 SYGVNS. CDR3 size: 14 residues. Deletions cut 1 base from V and 9 bases from J, with 16 bases between. CDR3 sequence reads: CASSEFDRPEVQYF. The CDR3, as DNA: TGTGCCAGCAGTGAATTCGACAGGCCAGAGGTGCAGTACTTC.

This chain connects TRBV4-1 to TRBJ2-5; 8 nucleotides match TRBD2. Unmatched junction bases numbered 10, after V lost 1 base and J lost 0 bases. Germline V gene sequence: CDR1 MGHRA, CDR2 YSYEKL. CDR3 size: 18 residues. As DNA, the CDR3 is TGCGCCAGCAGCCAAGGGGAGCGCGGCGGGGGGTACCAAGAGACCCAGTACTTC. Protein product: CASSQGERGGGYQETQYF.

This rearrangement joins TRBV30 to TRBJ2-1; 7 bases align to TRBD2. CDR1 GTSNPN and CDR2 SVGIG come from the germline V gene (reference sequence). This CDR3 region has 15 residues. V lost 3 bases to trimming and J lost 9 bases; unmatched junction nucleotides: 14. DNA of the CDR3: TGTGCCTGGAGGGGGGGAGGCGGGCCGGGGGGTGAGCAGTTCTTC. This sequence encodes CAWRGGGGPGGEQFF.

The V and J genes are TRBV10-1 and TRBJ2-7; no clear D. Germline V gene data show CDR1 as WNHNN and CDR2 as SYGVQD (reference sequence). The CDR3 extends over 13 amino acids. V shed 3 bases and J shed 2 bases, with 8 bases lying between them. CDR3: CASSDAPAYEQYF. In DNA form, the CDR3 reads TGCGCCAGCAGTGATGCCCCGGCCTACGAGCAGTACTTC.

The chain uses TRBV6-5 and TRBJ1-2; D ambiguous. CDR1 is MNHEY, CDR2 SVGAGI, per germline. V lost 2 bases to trimming and J lost 4 bases, with 8 bases between them. The CDR3 loop spans 13 amino acids. As DNA, the CDR3 is TGTGCCAGCAGTTACGCGCAGGCCTATGGCTACACCTTC. This gives the protein CASSYAQAYGYTF.

This rearrangement joins TRBV28 to TRBJ2-7; 10 bases agree with TRBD1. Per germline, CDR1 MDHEN and CDR2 SYDVKM. After removal of 2 bases from V and 6 bases from J, the junction contained 4 bases not matched to a gene. CDR3 size: 14 residues. As DNA, the CDR3 is TGTGCCAGCAGTTTAGGGACAGGGGTTTTCGAGCAGTACTTC. Encoded protein: CASSLGTGVFEQYF.

This clone was seen a single time. The CDR3 here is CASSTRDRENEKLFF. The CDR3 coding sequence is TGTGCCAGCAGCACCCGGGACAGGGAGAATGAAAAACTGTTTTTT. The chain recombines TRBV11-2 with TRBJ1-4; the match to TRBD1 covers 9 bases. In germline, CDR1 is SGHAT, CDR2 FQNNGV. V shed 5 bases, J shed 5 bases, and the junction held 6 bases outside the gene matches. The CDR3 extends over 15 amino acids.

The chain has TRBV7-9 and TRBJ2-7, with a weak D call TRBD1 (6 bases). CDR1 is SEHNR and CDR2 is FQNEAQ in the germline V gene (reference sequence). Trimming stripped 8 bases from V and 3 bases from J, with 11 bases between. The length of the CDR3 is 12 residues. The chain's CDR3 is CASGQRFYEQYF. The CDR3 DNA reads as TGTGCCAGCGGACAGAGATTCTACGAGCAGTACTTC.

This chain joins TRBV6-1 and TRBJ1-2; D perhaps matches TRBD1 (6 bases). This CDR3 contains 14 residues. The V end was cut by 3 bases, the J end by 4 bases, with 12 bases between. CDR1 and CDR2 from the germline V gene are MNHNS and SASEGT. The CDR3 spells CASSDSQGLYGYTF. The DNA of the CDR3 is TGTGCCAGCAGTGATTCCCAGGGGCTCTATGGCTACACCTTC.

The V and J genes are TRBV7-9 and TRBJ2-1; 9 nucleotides align to TRBD2. V was pared by 8 bases and J by 4 bases, with 21 bases of the junction left unmatched. Germline CDR1 SEHNR, CDR2 FQNEAQ (reference sequence). CDR3 length equals 19 residues. This CDR3 is CASRQPFSRPSGKYNEQFF. The CDR3 region has the DNA TGTGCCAGCCGCCAACCCTTTTCACGCCCTAGCGGGAAATACAATGAGCAGTTCTTC. Full variable domain (missing parts from reference TRBV7-9 and TRBJ2-1): DTGVSQNPRHKITKRGQNVTFRCDPISEHNRLYWYRQTLGQGPEFLTYFQNEAQLEKSRLLSDRFSAERPKGSFSTLEIQRTEQGDSAMYLCASRQPFSRPSGKYNEQFFGPGTRLTVL.